A single sample is the source of the 6 T cell receptor beta chains below, sequenced in a study of beta chain features in type 1 diabetes. The investigators reverse transcribed all of the isolated RNA, so they sequenced expressed TCRB transcripts. The protocol was immunoSEQ multiplex PCR, while the TCRdb copy is restricted to in-frame clones and leaves out a portion. The sample shows fewer than 350,000 clones, around 7.3% of them seen only once. The sequenced sample was central memory CD4+ T cells from blood. The receptors originated from a woman aged 18-29 years in good health.

This chain connects TRBV6-1 to TRBJ1-5; 7 bases are a match to TRBD1. The germline V gene encodes CDR1 MNHNS and CDR2 SASEGT. Trimming removed 6 bases from V and 10 bases from J; junction bases left unmatched: 3. The CDR3 consists of 11 residues. In DNA form, the CDR3 reads TGTGCCAGCAGGGGACAGACTCCCCAGCATTTT. This translates into CASRGQTPQHF.

This clone was recorded many times. The chain carries TRBV7-2 and TRBJ2-1; D is unresolved. The V gene lost 6 bases and the J gene lost 5 bases, with 11 bases spanning the gap. CDR3 size: 13 residues. Germline CDR1 reads SGHTA; CDR2 reads FQGNSA. In DNA form, the CDR3 reads TGTGCCAGCAGGCCACGGGCGGACAATGAGCAGTTCTTC. Translation: CASRPRADNEQFF.

This clone was observed at least ten times. CDR3 protein: CASSYSHDQPQHF. The CDR3 DNA reads as TGTGCCAGCAGCTACTCGCATGATCAGCCCCAGCATTTT. The rearrangement joins TRBV7-2 to TRBJ1-5; D not certain. There are 13 residues in the CDR3. Trimming left V 4 bases short and J 5 bases short, with 9 bases between. Germline V lookup: CDR1 SGHTA, CDR2 FQGNSA.

The rearrangement uses TRBV11-1 and TRBJ1-6, with D unclear. CDR3 size: 14 residues. Germline loops: CDR1 SGHAT, CDR2 FQDESV (reference sequence). Trimming removed 7 bases from V and 7 bases from J, with 14 bases in between. CDR3 in DNA: TGTGCCAGCACCCCCGGGCAGGTGAATTCACCCCTCCACTTT. Protein product: CASTPGQVNSPLHF.

V usage is TRBV7-2 and J usage is TRBJ2-7; D is ambiguous. Between the trimmed V and J ends, which lost 5 bases and 0 bases, there was a span of 8 bases. The CDR3 runs to 13 residues. Germline-derived CDR1 and CDR2 are SGHTA and FQGNSA. The CDR3 protein is CASSPPNSYEQYF. The CDR3 nucleotides read TGTGCCAGCAGCCCCCCCAACTCCTACGAGCAGTACTTC. The entire variable domain, with the rest obtained from reference TRBV7-2 and TRBJ2-7, is as follows: GAGVSQSPSNKVTEKGKDVELRCDPISGHTALYWYRQSLGQGLEFLIYFQGNSAPDKSGLPSDRFSAERTGGSVSTLTIQRTQQEDSAVYLCASSPPNSYEQYFGPGTRLTVT.

This chain uses TRBV5-4 with TRBJ2-6, with no clear D. Trimming took 2 bases from V and 0 from J, leaving 9 bases between them. Germline V CDR1 and CDR2: SGHNT, YYREEE (reference sequence). This CDR3 is 16 amino acids long. CDR3 nucleotide sequence: TGTGCCAGCAGCTTCGAGCGTTACTCTGGGGCCAACGTCCTGACTTTC. Translation gives CASSFERYSGANVLTF.